A single sample gave rise to the 22 T cell receptor beta chains below, sequenced in a study of cytomegalovirus exposure and HLA in healthy donors. The PCR ran on 60 Vbeta and 13 Jbeta primers. TCRdb keeps only in-frame clones here, not all; method: immunoSEQ multiplex PCR. The sample includes roughly 100,000 clones, roughly 60% of them seen just once. Sequencing was done on a sample of PBMCs. The receptors were gathered from a human donor in good health.

The J gene is TRBJ1-2, the V gene TRBV15, with TRBD1 as a possible D gene (5 bases). The V end lost 5 bases, the J end lost 4 bases, and 14 bases lay between the germline ends. The CDR3 sequence is 14 residues long. Germline loops: CDR1 LNHNV, CDR2 YYDKDF (reference sequence). DNA for the CDR3: TGTGCCACCAGCCTACGTGGGGGGGGCTATGGCTACACCTTC. It specifies CATSLRGGGYGYTF.

The chain is built from TRBV2 and TRBJ2-1; 9 nucleotides align to TRBD1. Trimming took 5 bases from V and 8 from J; bases not matched to a gene: 4. Germline assignment: CDR1 SNHLY and CDR2 FYNNEI. The CDR3 contains 13 residues. CDR3 loop: CASSRQGGDEQFF. The CDR3 DNA sequence: TGTGCCAGCAGTAGACAGGGGGGAGATGAGCAGTTCTTC.

V is TRBV19 and J is TRBJ2-1, with D perhaps TRBD1 (6 bases). Germline-derived CDR1 and CDR2 are LNHDA and SQIVND (reference sequence). Trimming pared 1 base from V and 0 bases from J, leaving 22 bases between. The CDR3 has 20 residues. The CDR3 sequence is CASSIVGPGTPLLSYNEQFF. The CDR3 region has the DNA TGTGCCAGTAGTATAGTTGGGCCCGGGACACCTCTTCTCTCCTACAATGAGCAGTTCTTC.

This chain uses TRBV5-1 with TRBJ2-7, with 11 bases that match TRBD2. With V trimmed by 5 bases and J by 3 bases, 10 bases remained unmatched. This CDR3 has 16 residues. Germline-derived CDR1 and CDR2 are SGHRS and YFSETQ. The CDR3 here is CASRVKTSGSYYEQYF. In DNA form, the CDR3 reads TGCGCCAGCAGAGTTAAAACTAGCGGGAGTTACTACGAGCAGTACTTC.

The chain links TRBV5-1 to TRBJ2-2, with 8 nucleotides matching TRBD2. V lost 4 bases, J lost 0 bases, and 11 bases stayed unmatched. This CDR3 has 18 amino acids. Germline loops: CDR1 SGHRS, CDR2 YFSETQ. For the CDR3, the DNA is TGCGCCAGCAGCCCATCCACCGTACTAGCGGCGAACACCGGGGAGCTGTTTTTT. This codes for CASSPSTVLAANTGELFF. Variable domain in full (rest from reference TRBV5-1 and TRBJ2-2): KAGVTQTPRYLIKTRGQQVTLSCSPISGHRSVSWYQQTPGQGLQFLFEYFSETQRNKGNFPGRFSGRQFSNSRSEMNVSTLELGDSALYLCASSPSTVLAANTGELFFGEGSRLTVL.

This clone appeared once. The V gene is TRBV2, the J gene TRBJ2-7; D might be TRBD2 (6 bases). The CDR3 extends over 15 amino acids. V lost 8 bases and J 8 bases, leaving 25 bases between the germline ends. Germline CDR1 and CDR2: SNHLY and FYNNEI. CDR3 protein: CASSTTRRALDKQYF. CDR3 coding DNA: TGTGCCAGCTCGACGACGAGGAGGGCCCTCGACAAGCAGTACTTC.

This clone appeared once. The V call is TRBV5-1, the J call TRBJ2-1; tentative D call: TRBD2 (5 bases). V was pared by 1 base and J by 9 bases, with 14 bases between. Germline V lookup: CDR1 SGHRS, CDR2 YFSETQ. The CDR3 totals 14 residues. The CDR3 coding sequence is TGCGCCAGCAGCTTGCTAGCCTCCAACATTGAGCAGTTCTTC. This encodes CASSLLASNIEQFF.

J is TRBJ1-6 and V is TRBV7-8; 8 bases match TRBD1. The CDR3 consists of 15 residues. The germline V gene encodes CDR1 SGHVS and CDR2 FQNEAQ. Germline trimming cut 4 bases from V and 7 bases from J; bases unmatched to any gene: 6. CDR3 bases: TGTGCCAGCAGCTCGCTGACAGGGGCAAATTCACCCCTCCACTTT. This codes for CASSSLTGANSPLHF.

CDR3 in DNA: TGTGCCAGCAGTCAAACCGGGGGGCTTAATGAAAAACTGTTTTTT. This encodes CASSQTGGLNEKLFF. This chain joins TRBV2 and TRBJ1-4; tentative D call: TRBD1 (6 bases). The CDR3 totals 15 residues. The ends were cut back, 5 bases at V and 4 bases at J, with 14 bases in the middle. Germline CDR1 is SNHLY and CDR2 is FYNNEI.

The V gene is TRBV11-3, the J gene TRBJ2-2; D gene unclear. The CDR3 is made up of 11 amino acids. The germline CDR1 and CDR2 sequences are SGHNT and YENEEA. The V end lost 4 bases, the J end lost 7 bases, and 4 bases lay between the germline ends. The CDR3, as DNA: TGTGCCAGCAGCTCTTACGGGGAGCTGTTTTTT. Residues: CASSSYGELFF.

This chain links TRBV7-9 with TRBJ2-7, with 9 bases matching TRBD1. Germline loops: CDR1 SEHNR, CDR2 FQNEAQ (reference sequence). The V segment lost 4 bases and the J segment 0 bases; nucleotides outside the gene matches: 4. The CDR3 covers 15 residues. DNA of the CDR3: TGTGCCAGCAGCTCGGACAGGGGAGGCTCCTACGAGCAGTACTTC. Its protein product is CASSSDRGGSYEQYF.

CDR3 in DNA: TGTGCCAGCAGTGAAATGGGGAGCTCCTACAATGAGCAGTTCTTC. This encodes CASSEMGSSYNEQFF. The chain recombines TRBV2 with TRBJ2-1, with D perhaps matching TRBD2 (5 bases). V was trimmed by 2 bases and J by 0 bases, leaving 8 bases between them. Germline V lookup: CDR1 SNHLY, CDR2 FYNNEI. The CDR3 consists of 15 residues.

This clone was counted a few times. This sequence joins TRBV5-6 and TRBJ1-2; 9 nucleotides agree with TRBD1. With 1 base clipped from V and 4 bases from J, the junction kept 11 bases outside the gene matches. The CDR3 is 17 residues long. The V gene's germline CDR1 is SGHDT and CDR2 YYEEEE. DNA for the CDR3: TGTGCCAGCAGCTTGACAGGGGGCGAACTCTGGGGCTATGGCTACACCTTC. Amino acid sequence: CASSLTGGELWGYGYTF. Looking up the rest from reference TRBV5-6 and TRBJ1-2 gives the full variable domain: DAGVTQSPTHLIKTRGQQVTLRCSPKSGHDTVSWYQQALGQGPQFIFQYYEEEERQRGNFPDRFSGHQFPNYSSELNVNALLLGDSALYLCASSLTGGELWGYGYTFGSGTRLTVV.

This chain links TRBV5-8 with TRBJ2-6; 9 positions match TRBD1. In germline, CDR1 is SGHTS, CDR2 YDEGEE. The J segment lost 0 bases and the V segment lost 3 bases, leaving 4 bases of the junction unmatched. This CDR3 has 17 residues. The chain's CDR3 is CASSWTGVNSGANVLTF. As DNA, the CDR3 is TGTGCCAGCAGCTGGACAGGGGTGAACTCTGGGGCCAACGTCCTGACTTTC.

This clone was observed a single time. The chain is built from TRBV2 and TRBJ2-3; 10 nucleotides align to TRBD2. The germline V gene encodes CDR1 SNHLY and CDR2 FYNNEI. CDR3 length: 14 residues. V shed 6 bases and J 1 base; nucleotides not matched to a gene: 1. The CDR3 nucleotides are TGTGCCAGCAGGGGGACTAGCGGCACAGATACGCAGTATTTT. As protein: CASRGTSGTDTQYF.

There are a few counts of this clone. The chain combines TRBV7-6 with TRBJ1-2, with 8 bases lining up with TRBD1. CDR1 is SGHVS, CDR2 FNYEAQ, per germline. The CDR3 has 13 residues. V was clipped by 5 bases and J by 9 bases; unmatched bases: 8. Here the CDR3 reads CASSLGQGGSYTF. The CDR3 DNA reads TGTGCCAGCAGCCTCGGACAGGGTGGAAGCTACACCTTC.

The J gene is TRBJ1-5, the V gene TRBV6-1; a weak D match, TRBD1 (6 bases). In germline, CDR1 is MNHNS, CDR2 SASEGT. The CDR3 runs 14 residues. V lost 6 bases and J lost 4, with 13 bases in between. CDR3 in DNA: TGTGCCAGCAGAATAGACAGGCAGAATCAGCCCCAGCATTTT. This translates into CASRIDRQNQPQHF.

The sample holds one count of this clone. The chain joins TRBV5-6 to TRBJ2-1, with a tentative D call TRBD1 (5 bases). From germline, CDR1 is SGHDT and CDR2 YYEEEE. Trimming took off 0 bases at V and 0 bases at J, with 13 bases between the two ends. There are 17 residues in the CDR3. The CDR3 DNA reads as TGTGCCAGCAGCTTGGGGTCAGGGCTAAGCTCCTACAATGAGCAGTTCTTC. Protein: CASSLGSGLSSYNEQFF.

CDR3 protein: CASSADRKSSPLHF. CDR3 in DNA: TGTGCCAGCAGTGCTGACAGGAAATCCTCACCCCTCCACTTT. The chain combines TRBV6-1 with TRBJ1-6; possibly TRBD1 for D (6 bases). V lost 4 bases and J lost 10, with 14 bases in between. The CDR3 is 14 residues long. CDR1 and CDR2 from the germline V gene are MNHNS and SASEGT.

In this sample, this clone turned up once. The chain is built from TRBV10-2 and TRBJ2-7; 7 nucleotides match TRBD2. This CDR3 spans 16 amino acids. The ends lost 0 bases at V and 7 bases at J; junction bases unmatched: 12. The germline gives CDR1 WSHSY, CDR2 SAAADI. CDR3 amino acids: CASSESRASGSGEQYF. The CDR3 DNA follows: TGCGCCAGCAGTGAGTCGCGGGCTAGCGGTTCGGGGGAGCAGTACTTC.

This chain uses TRBV19 with TRBJ1-5; 9 nucleotides agree with TRBD1. Germline V CDR1 and CDR2: LNHDA, SQIVND (reference sequence). This CDR3 spans 18 amino acids. After removal of 6 bases from V and 3 bases from J, the junction contained 15 bases not matched to a gene. CDR3: CASSRAGVQGAHNQPQHF. CDR3 sequence (DNA): TGTGCCAGTAGCCGAGCGGGCGTACAGGGGGCCCACAATCAGCCCCAGCATTTT.

The CDR3, as DNA: TGTGCCAGCAGCTTGGGTCCAGGGTCAGATACGCAGTATTTT. Residues: CASSLGPGSDTQYF. The J gene is TRBJ2-3, the V gene TRBV5-6, with D possibly matching TRBD1 (5 bases). Germline CDR1 is SGHDT and CDR2 is YYEEEE. CDR3 size: 14 residues. V was clipped by 0 bases and J by 4 bases, with 9 bases between them.